This is a list of T cell receptor beta chains from one sample in a study of blood T cell repertoires in COVID-19. Measured with immunoSEQ multiplex PCR; TCRdb has only the in-frame clones, and not every one. The table lists some 25,000 clones, 90% of them singletons. Material for sequencing was peripheral blood. These receptors came from a man aged 70-80 years with acute or convalescent COVID-19. The CDR3 runs from the conserved cysteine through the conserved F or W.

cdr3_aa: CSASTGLAGDEQFF
v_call: TRBV20-1

cdr3_aa: CASSPDIYNEQFF
v_call: TRBV4-3

cdr3_aa: CASSLRDNYGYTF
v_call: TRBV7-9

cdr3_aa: CASSEPDRGSAEAFF
v_call: TRBV6-2/TRBV6-3

cdr3_aa: CASQWRVPTDTQYF
v_call: TRBV28

cdr3_aa: CASSSDPGGGTEAFF
v_call: TRBV5-8

cdr3_aa: CASSQSGTGGEKLFF
v_call: TRBV4-3

cdr3_aa: CSASLGANYGYTF
v_call: TRBV20-1

cdr3_aa: CASSSTPGTVGELFF
v_call: TRBV7-3

cdr3_aa: CASSLGQGSSDEQYF
v_call: TRBV5-1

cdr3_aa: CAISAGTTNYEQYF
v_call: TRBV10-3

cdr3_aa: CASSYYNRAAFF
v_call: TRBV6-2/TRBV6-3

cdr3_aa: CASSLARVGTDTQYF
v_call: TRBV5-6

cdr3_aa: CASSVTGKDEQYF
v_call: TRBV9

cdr3_aa: CASSLNAQGNTEAFF
v_call: TRBV9

cdr3_aa: CASSLEGEGRFF
v_call: TRBV12-3/TRBV12-4

cdr3_aa: CASSQDWVAGGNEQFF
v_call: TRBV4-3

cdr3_aa: CASSQDVGLAGYNEQFF
v_call: TRBV4-3

cdr3_aa: CASSLDRHYGYTF
v_call: TRBV5-1

cdr3_aa: CASSPDGMMNTEAFF
v_call: TRBV2

cdr3_aa: CASSQVLREDTGELFF
v_call: TRBV4-3

cdr3_aa: CASNPTGWIYEQYF
v_call: TRBV23-1